Sequencing of this T cell receptor beta chain was carried out in a study of metastatic and nonmetastatic thyroid tumors. Nobody among the patients had been given any treatment before thyroid surgery. Authors' methods: CDR3 was compared across clinicopathological groups, and the resulting differences were used to build a distant-metastasis classifier for papillary thyroid cancer. TCRdb re-analyzed the PCR reads through MiXCR. V and J calls and clone size were set by TCRdb, not the authors. The sample includes about 13,000 clones, roughly 23% of them seen just once. CDR3 length equals 14 residues. V lost 7 bases and J lost 3, with 14 bases in between. The germline V gene has CDR1 WSHSY and CDR2 SAAADI. Relative to its sample, this clone is medium-sized.

The V gene is TRBV10-2, the J gene TRBJ2-3, with D possibly TRBD2 on 6 matching bases. This clonotype was obtained from a female donor with papillary thyroid cancer or a benign thyroid nodule (not recorded which). Some clones in this sample may be carry-over from other donors' samples. Source material: blood. CDR3 loop: CASKDGGGTDTQYF. CDR3 in DNA: TGCGCCAGCAAGGACGGGGGAGGTACAGATACGCAGTATTTT.